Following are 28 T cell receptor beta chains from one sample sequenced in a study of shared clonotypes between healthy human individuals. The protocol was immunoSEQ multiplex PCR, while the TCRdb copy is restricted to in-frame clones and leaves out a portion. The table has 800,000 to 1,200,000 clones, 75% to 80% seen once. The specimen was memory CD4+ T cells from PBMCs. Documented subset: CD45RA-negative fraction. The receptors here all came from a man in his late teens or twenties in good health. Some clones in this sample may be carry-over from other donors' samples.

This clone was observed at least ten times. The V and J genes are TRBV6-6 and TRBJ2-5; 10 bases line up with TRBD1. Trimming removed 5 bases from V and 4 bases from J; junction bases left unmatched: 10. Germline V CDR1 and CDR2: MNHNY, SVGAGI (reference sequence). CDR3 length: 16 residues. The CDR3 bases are TGTGCCAGCAGTCGACAGGGGGCGGCCGGGGGAGAGACCCAGTACTTC. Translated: CASSRQGAAGGETQYF.

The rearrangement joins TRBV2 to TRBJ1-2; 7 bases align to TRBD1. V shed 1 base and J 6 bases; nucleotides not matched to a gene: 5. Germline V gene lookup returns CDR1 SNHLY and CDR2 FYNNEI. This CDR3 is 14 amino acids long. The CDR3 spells CASSEEDRVDGYTF. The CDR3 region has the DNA TGTGCCAGCAGTGAAGAAGACAGGGTGGATGGCTACACCTTC.

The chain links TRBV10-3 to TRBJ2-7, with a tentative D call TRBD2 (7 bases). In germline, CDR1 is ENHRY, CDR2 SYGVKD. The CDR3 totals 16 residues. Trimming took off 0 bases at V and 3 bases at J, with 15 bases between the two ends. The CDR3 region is CAISESGGRWSYEQYF. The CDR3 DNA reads TGTGCCATCAGTGAGTCGGGGGGGCGATGGAGCTACGAGCAGTACTTC.

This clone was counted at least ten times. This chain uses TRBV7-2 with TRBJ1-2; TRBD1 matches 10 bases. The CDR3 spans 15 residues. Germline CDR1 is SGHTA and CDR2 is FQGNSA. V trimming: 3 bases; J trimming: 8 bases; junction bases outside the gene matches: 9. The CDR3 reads CASSFDRTGGDGYTF. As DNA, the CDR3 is TGTGCCAGCAGCTTCGACAGGACAGGGGGAGACGGCTACACCTTC.

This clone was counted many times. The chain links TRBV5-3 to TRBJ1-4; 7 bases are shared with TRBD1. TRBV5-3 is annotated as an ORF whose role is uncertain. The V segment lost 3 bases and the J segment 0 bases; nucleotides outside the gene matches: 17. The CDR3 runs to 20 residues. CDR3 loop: CARSYKGGQSIYTTNEKLFF. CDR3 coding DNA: TGTGCCAGAAGCTATAAGGGGGGACAGTCTATCTATACAACTAATGAAAAACTGTTTTTT.

CDR3 nucleotide sequence: TGCGCCAGCAGCTTGGGTCCGGACACTGAAGCTTTCTTT. Amino acids: CASSLGPDTEAFF. The gene calls are TRBV5-1 and TRBJ1-1; D is ambiguous. The ends were cut back, 0 bases at V and 3 bases at J, with 6 bases in the middle. The germline V gene has CDR1 SGHRS and CDR2 YFSETQ. The CDR3 sequence is 13 residues long.

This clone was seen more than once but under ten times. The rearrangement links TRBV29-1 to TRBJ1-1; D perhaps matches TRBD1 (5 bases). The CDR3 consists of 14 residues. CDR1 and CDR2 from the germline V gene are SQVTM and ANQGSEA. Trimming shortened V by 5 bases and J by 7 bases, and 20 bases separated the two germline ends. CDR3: CSVPTNQGLGEAFF. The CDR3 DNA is TGCAGCGTTCCGACGAATCAGGGATTGGGTGAAGCTTTCTTT.

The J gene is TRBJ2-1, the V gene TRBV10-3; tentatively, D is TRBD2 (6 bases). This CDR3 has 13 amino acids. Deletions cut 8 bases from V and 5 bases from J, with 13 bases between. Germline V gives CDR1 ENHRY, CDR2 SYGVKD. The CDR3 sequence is CAIHGSGNNEQFF. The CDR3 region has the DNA TGTGCCATCCATGGTAGCGGCAACAATGAGCAGTTCTTC.

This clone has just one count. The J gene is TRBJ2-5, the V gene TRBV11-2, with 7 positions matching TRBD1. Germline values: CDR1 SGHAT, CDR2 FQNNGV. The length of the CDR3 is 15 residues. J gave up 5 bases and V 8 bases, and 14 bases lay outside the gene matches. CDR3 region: CASGFTGQSVETQYF. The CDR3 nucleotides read TGTGCCAGCGGATTCACGGGACAGTCGGTCGAGACCCAGTACTTC.

The CDR3 reads CASSPMEGRADTQYF. In DNA, the CDR3 is TGTGCCAGCAGTCCTATGGAGGGCCGCGCAGATACGCAGTATTTT. The chain recombines TRBV28 with TRBJ2-3; a weak D match, TRBD2 (6 bases). Trimming left V 5 bases short and J 4 bases short, with 16 bases between. The length of the CDR3 is 15 residues. CDR1 and CDR2 from the germline V gene are MDHEN and SYDVKM.

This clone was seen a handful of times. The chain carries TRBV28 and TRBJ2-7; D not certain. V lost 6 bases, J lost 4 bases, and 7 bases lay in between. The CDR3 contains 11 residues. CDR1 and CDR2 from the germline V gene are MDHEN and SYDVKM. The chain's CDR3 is CASRTYYEQYF. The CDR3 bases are TGTGCCAGCAGGACCTATTACGAGCAGTACTTC.

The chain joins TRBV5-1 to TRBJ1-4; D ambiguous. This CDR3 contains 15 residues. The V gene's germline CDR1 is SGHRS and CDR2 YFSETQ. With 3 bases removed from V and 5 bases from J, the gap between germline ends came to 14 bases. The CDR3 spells CASSSDPGPNEKLFF. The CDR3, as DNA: TGCGCCAGCAGCTCCGACCCGGGCCCGAATGAAAAACTGTTTTTT. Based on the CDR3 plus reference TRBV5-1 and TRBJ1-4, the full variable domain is KAGVTQTPRYLIKTRGQQVTLSCSPISGHRSVSWYQQTPGQGLQFLFEYFSETQRNKGNFPGRFSGRQFSNSRSEMNVSTLELGDSALYLCASSSDPGPNEKLFFGSGTQLSVL.

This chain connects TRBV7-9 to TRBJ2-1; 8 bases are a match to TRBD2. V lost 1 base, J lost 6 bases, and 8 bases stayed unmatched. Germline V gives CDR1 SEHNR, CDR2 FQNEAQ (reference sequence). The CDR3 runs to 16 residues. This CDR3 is CASSLVAGPPGNEQFF. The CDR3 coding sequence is TGTGCCAGCAGCTTAGTAGCGGGACCACCCGGCAATGAGCAGTTCTTC.

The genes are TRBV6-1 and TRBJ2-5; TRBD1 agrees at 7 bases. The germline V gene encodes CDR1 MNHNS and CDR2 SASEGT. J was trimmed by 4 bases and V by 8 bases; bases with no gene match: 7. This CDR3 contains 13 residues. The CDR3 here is CASGSQGIETQYF. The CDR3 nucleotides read TGTGCCAGCGGGTCACAGGGGATAGAGACCCAGTACTTC.

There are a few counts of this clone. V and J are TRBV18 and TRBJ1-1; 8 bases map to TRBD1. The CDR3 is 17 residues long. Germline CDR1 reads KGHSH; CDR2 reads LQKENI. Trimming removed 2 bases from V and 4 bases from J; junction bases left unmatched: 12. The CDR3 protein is CASSPWQGASLGTEAFF. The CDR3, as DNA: TGTGCCAGCTCACCATGGCAGGGGGCCTCTCTAGGCACTGAAGCTTTCTTT.

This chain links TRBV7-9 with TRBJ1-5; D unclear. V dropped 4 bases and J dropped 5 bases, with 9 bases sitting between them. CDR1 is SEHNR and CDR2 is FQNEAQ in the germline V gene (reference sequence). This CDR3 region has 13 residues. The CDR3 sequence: CASSSGRDQPQHF. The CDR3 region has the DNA TGTGCCAGCAGCTCCGGAAGGGATCAGCCCCAGCATTTT. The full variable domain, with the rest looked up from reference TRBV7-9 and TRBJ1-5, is DTGVSQNPRHKITKRGQNVTFRCDPISEHNRLYWYRQTLGQGPEFLTYFQNEAQLEKSRLLSDRFSAERPKGSFSTLEIQRTEQGDSAMYLCASSSGRDQPQHFGDGTRLSIL.

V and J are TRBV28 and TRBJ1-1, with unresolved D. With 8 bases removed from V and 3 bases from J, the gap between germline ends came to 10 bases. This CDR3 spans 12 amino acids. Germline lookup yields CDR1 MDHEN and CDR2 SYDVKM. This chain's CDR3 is CASALGYTEAFF. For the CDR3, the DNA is TGTGCCAGCGCCCTCGGGTACACTGAAGCTTTCTTT.

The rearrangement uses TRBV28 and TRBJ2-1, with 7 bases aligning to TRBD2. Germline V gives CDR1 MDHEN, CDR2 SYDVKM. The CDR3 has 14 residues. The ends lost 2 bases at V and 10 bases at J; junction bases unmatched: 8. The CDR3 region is CASSLPGGEGEQFF. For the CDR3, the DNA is TGTGCCAGCAGTTTACCGGGAGGCGAAGGCGAGCAGTTCTTC.

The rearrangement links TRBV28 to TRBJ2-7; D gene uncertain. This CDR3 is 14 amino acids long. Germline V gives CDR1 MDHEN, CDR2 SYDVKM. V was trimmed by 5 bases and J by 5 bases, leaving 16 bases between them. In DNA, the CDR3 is TGTGCCAGCAGTATAGGGTTCTTGATTGACGAGCAGTACTTC. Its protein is CASSIGFLIDEQYF.

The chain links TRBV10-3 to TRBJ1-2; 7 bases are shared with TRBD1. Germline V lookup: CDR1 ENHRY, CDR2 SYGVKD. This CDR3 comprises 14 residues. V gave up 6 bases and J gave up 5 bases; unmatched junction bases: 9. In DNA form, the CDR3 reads TGTGCCATCAGACGGGACAGCGGAGCTTATGGCTACACCTTC. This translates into CAIRRDSGAYGYTF.

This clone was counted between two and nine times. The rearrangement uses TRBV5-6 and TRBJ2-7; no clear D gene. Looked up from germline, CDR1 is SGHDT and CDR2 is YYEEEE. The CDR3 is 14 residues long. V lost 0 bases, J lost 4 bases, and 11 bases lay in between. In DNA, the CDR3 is TGTGCCAGCAGCTTGGCCAACTCCGATTACGAGCAGTACTTC. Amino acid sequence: CASSLANSDYEQYF.

The CDR3 spells CASSPSREYGYTF. CDR3 DNA: TGTGCCAGCAGCCCGAGCAGGGAATATGGCTACACCTTC. This chain links TRBV28 with TRBJ1-2; a weak D match, TRBD1 (5 bases). Germline CDR1 MDHEN, CDR2 SYDVKM. The CDR3 covers 13 residues. The V end was cut by 6 bases, the J end by 5 bases, with 13 bases between.

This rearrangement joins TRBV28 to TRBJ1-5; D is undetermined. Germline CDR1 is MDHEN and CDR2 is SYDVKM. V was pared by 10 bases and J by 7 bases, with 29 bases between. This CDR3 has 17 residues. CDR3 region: CATKPNAGWQYSQPQHF. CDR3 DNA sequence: TGTGCCACCAAGCCCAACGCGGGATGGCAGTATAGCCAGCCCCAGCATTTT.

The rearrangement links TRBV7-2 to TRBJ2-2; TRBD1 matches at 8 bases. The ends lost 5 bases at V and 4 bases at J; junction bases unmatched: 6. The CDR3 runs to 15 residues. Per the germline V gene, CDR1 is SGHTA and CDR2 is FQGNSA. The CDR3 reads CASSPRRGPTGELFF. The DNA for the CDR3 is TGTGCCAGCAGCCCCCGCAGGGGGCCCACCGGGGAGCTGTTTTTT.

The CDR3 DNA sequence: TGTGCCAGCCGGAGGGGTATGGACGGAGATCAGCCCCAGCATTTT. This sequence encodes CASRRGMDGDQPQHF. The chain uses TRBV2 and TRBJ1-5; possibly TRBD1 for D (5 bases). V was trimmed by 8 bases and J by 5 bases, leaving 19 bases between them. The length of the CDR3 is 15 residues. Germline V gene sequence: CDR1 SNHLY, CDR2 FYNNEI.

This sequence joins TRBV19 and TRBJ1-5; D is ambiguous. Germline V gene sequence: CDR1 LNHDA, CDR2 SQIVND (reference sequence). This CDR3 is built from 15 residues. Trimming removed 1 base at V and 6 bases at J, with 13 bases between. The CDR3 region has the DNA TGTGCCAGTAGTATAGTACAGCCAAGGGCTCAGCCCCAGCATTTT. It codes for CASSIVQPRAQPQHF.

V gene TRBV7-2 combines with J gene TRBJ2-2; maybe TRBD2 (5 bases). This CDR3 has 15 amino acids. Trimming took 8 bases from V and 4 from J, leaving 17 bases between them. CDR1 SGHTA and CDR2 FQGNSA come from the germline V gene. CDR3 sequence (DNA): TGTGCCAGCCGGGAAGGATCGCGGGTCACCGGGGAGCTGTTTTTT. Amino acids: CASREGSRVTGELFF.

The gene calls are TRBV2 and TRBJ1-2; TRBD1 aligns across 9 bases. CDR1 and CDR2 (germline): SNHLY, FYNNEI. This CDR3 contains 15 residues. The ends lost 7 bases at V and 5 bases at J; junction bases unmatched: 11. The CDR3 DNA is TGTGCCAGCAACAAAGACCGGGACAGGGAATATGGCTACACCTTC. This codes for CASNKDRDREYGYTF.